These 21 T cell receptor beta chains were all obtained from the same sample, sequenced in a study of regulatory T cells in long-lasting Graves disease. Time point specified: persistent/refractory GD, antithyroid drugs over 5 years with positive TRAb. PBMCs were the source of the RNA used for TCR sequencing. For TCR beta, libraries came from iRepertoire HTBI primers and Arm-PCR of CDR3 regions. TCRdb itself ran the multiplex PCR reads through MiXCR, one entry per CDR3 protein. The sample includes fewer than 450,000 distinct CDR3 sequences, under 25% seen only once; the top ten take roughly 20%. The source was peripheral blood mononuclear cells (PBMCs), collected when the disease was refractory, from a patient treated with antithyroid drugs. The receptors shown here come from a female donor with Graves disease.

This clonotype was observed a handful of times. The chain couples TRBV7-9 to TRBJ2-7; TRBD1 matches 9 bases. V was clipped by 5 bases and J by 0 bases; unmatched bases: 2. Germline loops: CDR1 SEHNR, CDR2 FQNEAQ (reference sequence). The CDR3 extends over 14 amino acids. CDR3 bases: TGTGCCAGCAGCACGGACAGGGGCTCCTACGAGCAGTACTTC. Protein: CASSTDRGSYEQYF.

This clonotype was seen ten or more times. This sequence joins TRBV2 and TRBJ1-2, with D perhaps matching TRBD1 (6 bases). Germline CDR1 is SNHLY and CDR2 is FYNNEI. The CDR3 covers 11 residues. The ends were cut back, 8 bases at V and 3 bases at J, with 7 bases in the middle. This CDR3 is CASGGDYGYTF. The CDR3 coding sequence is TGTGCCAGCGGGGGCGACTATGGCTACACCTTC.

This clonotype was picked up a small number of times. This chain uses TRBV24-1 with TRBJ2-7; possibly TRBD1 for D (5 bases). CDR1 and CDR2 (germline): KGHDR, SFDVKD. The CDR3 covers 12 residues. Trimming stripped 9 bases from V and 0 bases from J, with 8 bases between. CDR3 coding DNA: TGTGCCACCCAGGGAACCTCCTACGAGCAGTACTTC. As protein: CATQGTSYEQYF.

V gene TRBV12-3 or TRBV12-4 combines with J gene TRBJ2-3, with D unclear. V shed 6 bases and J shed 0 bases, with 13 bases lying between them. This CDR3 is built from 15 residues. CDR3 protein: CASRPTTASTDTQYF. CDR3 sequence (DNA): TGTGCCAGCAGACCAACCACCGCTAGCACAGATACGCAGTATTTT.

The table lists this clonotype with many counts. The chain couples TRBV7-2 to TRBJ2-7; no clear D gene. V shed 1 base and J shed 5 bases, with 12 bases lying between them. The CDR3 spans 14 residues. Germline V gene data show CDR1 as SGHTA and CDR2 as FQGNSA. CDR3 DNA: TGTGCCAGCAGCTTAGGGTTAGGGTTCCACGAGCAGTACTTC. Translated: CASSLGLGFHEQYF.

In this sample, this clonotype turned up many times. The CDR3 DNA is TGTGCCAGCAGCCTAGGACAGGGGGTGAAAAACGAGCAGTACTTC. Protein: CASSLGQGVKNEQYF. V and J are TRBV11-2 and TRBJ2-7; 10 positions agree with TRBD1. The CDR3 has 15 amino acids. Germline V gives CDR1 SGHAT, CDR2 FQNNGV. J gave up 5 bases and V 5 bases, and 9 bases lay outside the gene matches. The variable domain in full, with the rest retrieved from reference TRBV11-2 and TRBJ2-7, is EAGVAQSPRYKIIEKRQSVAFWCNPISGHATLYWYQQILGQGPKLLIQFQNNGVVDDSQLPKDRFSAERLKGVDSTLKIQPAKLEDSAVYLCASSLGQGVKNEQYFGPGTRLTVT.

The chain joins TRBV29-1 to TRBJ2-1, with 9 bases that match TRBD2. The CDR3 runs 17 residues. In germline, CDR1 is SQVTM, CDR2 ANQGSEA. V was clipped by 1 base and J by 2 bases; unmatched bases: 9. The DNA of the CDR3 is TGCAGCGTTGAAGCCATCAGACTAGCGGAGGCCTACAATGAGCAGTTCTTC. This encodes CSVEAIRLAEAYNEQFF.

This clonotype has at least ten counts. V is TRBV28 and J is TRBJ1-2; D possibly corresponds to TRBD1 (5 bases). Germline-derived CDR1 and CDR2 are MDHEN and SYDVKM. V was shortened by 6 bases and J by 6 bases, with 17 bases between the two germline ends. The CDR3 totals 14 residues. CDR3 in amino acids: CASRPQGQVHGYTF. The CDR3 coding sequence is TGTGCCAGCAGACCTCAGGGCCAGGTTCATGGCTACACCTTC.

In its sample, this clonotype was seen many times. The CDR3 DNA sequence: TGTGCTAGTGGTTTCCGACTAGCGGACAACGACACCGGGGAGCTGTTTTTT. This gives the protein CASGFRLADNDTGELFF. The gene calls are TRBV12-5 and TRBJ2-2; 9 bases match TRBD2. Trimming took 3 bases from V and 3 from J; bases not matched to a gene: 8. CDR1 and CDR2 from the germline V gene are LGHNT and FRNRAP. The CDR3 loop spans 17 amino acids. Variable domain in full (rest from reference TRBV12-5 and TRBJ2-2): DARVTQTPRHKVTEMGQEVTMRCQPILGHNTVFWYRQTMMQGLELLAYFRNRAPLDDSGMPKDRFSAEMPDATLATLKIQPSEPRDSAVYFCASGFRLADNDTGELFFGEGSRLTVL.

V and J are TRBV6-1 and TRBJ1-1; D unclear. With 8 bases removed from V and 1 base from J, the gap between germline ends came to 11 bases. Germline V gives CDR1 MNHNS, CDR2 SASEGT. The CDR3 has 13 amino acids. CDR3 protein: CASAETENTEAFF. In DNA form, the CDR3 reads TGTGCCAGCGCCGAGACTGAGAACACTGAAGCTTTCTTT.

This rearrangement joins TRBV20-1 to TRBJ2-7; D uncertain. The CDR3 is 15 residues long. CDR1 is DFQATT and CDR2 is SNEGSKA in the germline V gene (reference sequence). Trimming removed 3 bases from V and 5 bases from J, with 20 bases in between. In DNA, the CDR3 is TGCAGTGCTAGTCCCCTGGGTAGAAACATACACGAGCAGTACTTC. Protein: CSASPLGRNIHEQYF.

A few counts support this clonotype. CDR3 DNA sequence: TGTGCCAGCAGGCCACCGGGGTATTCACCCCTCCACTTT. This codes for CASRPPGYSPLHF. The rearrangement links TRBV6-1 to TRBJ1-6; D not resolved. V lost 6 bases to trimming and J lost 8 bases, with 11 bases between them. CDR3 length equals 13 residues. Germline CDR1 reads MNHNS; CDR2 reads SASEGT.

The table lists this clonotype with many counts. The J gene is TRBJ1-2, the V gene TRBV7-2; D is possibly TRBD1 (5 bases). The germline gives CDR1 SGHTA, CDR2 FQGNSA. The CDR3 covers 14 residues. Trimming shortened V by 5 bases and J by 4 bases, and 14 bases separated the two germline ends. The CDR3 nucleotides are TGTGCCAGCAGCGCACCACGGGGGGTCTATGGCTACACCTTC. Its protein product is CASSAPRGVYGYTF.

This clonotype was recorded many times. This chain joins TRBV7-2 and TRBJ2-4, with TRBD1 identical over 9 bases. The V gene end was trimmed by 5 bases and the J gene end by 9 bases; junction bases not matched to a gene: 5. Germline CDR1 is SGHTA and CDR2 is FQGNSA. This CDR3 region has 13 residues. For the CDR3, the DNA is TGTGCCAGCAGCAAGGACAGGGGCGGCATTCAGTACTTC. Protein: CASSKDRGGIQYF.

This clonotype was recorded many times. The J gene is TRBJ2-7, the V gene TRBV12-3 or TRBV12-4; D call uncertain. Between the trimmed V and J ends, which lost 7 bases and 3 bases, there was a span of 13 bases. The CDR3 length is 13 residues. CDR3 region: CASTLGSGYEQYF. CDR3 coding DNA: TGTGCCAGCACTTTGGGGTCAGGCTACGAGCAGTACTTC.

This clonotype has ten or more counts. CDR3 coding DNA: TGTGCCAGCAGTTTACAGGTCGGGCCAACTAATGAAAAACTGTTTTTT. Translating it yields CASSLQVGPTNEKLFF. This chain links TRBV12-3 or TRBV12-4 with TRBJ1-4; no firm D call. V was clipped by 2 bases and J by 0 bases, with 10 bases between them. The CDR3 runs 16 residues.

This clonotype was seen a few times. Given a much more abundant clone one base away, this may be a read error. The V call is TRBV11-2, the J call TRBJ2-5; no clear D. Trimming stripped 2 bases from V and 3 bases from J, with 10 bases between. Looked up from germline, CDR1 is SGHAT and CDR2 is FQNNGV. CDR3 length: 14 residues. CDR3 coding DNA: TGTGCCAGCAGCTTATGCTCAGCCGAAGAGACCCAGTACTTC. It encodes CASSLCSAEETQYF. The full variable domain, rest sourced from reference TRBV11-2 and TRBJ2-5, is EAGVAQSPRYKIIEKRQSVAFWCNPISGHATLYWYQQILGQGPKLLIQFQNNGVVDDSQLPKDRFSAERLKGVDSTLKIQPAKLEDSAVYLCASSLCSAEETQYFGPGTRLLVL.

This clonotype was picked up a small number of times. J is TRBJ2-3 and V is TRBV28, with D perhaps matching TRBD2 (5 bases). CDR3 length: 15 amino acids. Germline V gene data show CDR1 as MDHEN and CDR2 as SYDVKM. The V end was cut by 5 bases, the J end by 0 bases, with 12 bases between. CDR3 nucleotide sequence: TGTGCCAGCAGTCTACAACTAGGAAGCACAGATACGCAGTATTTT. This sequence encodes CASSLQLGSTDTQYF.

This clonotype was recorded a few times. CDR3 sequence reads: CASSPSGLASNTGELFF. CDR3 DNA: TGTGCCAGCAGCCCGAGCGGACTAGCTTCGAACACCGGGGAGCTGTTTTTT. The genes are TRBV7-8 and TRBJ2-2; 8 bases are a match to TRBD2. This CDR3 has 17 amino acids. Germline V gene data show CDR1 as SGHVS and CDR2 as FQNEAQ. The V segment lost 5 bases and the J segment 0 bases; nucleotides outside the gene matches: 8.

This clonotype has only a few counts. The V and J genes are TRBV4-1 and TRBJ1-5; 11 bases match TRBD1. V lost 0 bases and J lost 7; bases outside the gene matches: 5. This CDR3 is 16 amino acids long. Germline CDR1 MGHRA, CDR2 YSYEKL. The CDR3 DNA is TGCGCCAGCAGCCAAGATCGGACAGGGGGCAGGCAGCCCCAGCATTTT. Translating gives CASSQDRTGGRQPQHF.

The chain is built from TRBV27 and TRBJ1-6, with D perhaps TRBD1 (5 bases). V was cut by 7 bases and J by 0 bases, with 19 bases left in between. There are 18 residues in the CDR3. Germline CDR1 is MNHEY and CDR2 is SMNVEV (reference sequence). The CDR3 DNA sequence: TGTGCCAGCAAGCGTTCTCGGGTCGACAGCTCCTATAATTCACCCCTCCACTTT. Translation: CASKRSRVDSSYNSPLHF.